What follows are 29 T cell receptor beta chains derived from one specimen sequenced in a study of T cells in Graves' hyperthyroidism and ophthalmopathy. Amplified regions were TCR beta CDR3 sequences from RNA transcripts. HTBI primers were the set used in a first-round RT-PCR of the TCR CDR3. TCRdb reprocessed the multiplex PCR reads with MiXCR, giving one entry per CDR3 protein. The sample has around 290,000 distinct CDR3 sequences; roughly 13% are singletons. The sequencing input was blood. These receptor sequences come from a woman between 40 and 50 years old with Graves' hyperthyroidism.

This clonotype was recorded a few times. The chain has TRBV24-1 and TRBJ2-5; D uncertain. Germline V gene sequence: CDR1 KGHDR, CDR2 SFDVKD. V lost 3 bases and J 5 bases, leaving 6 bases between the germline ends. The CDR3 has 12 amino acids. The CDR3 sequence is CATSDQWETQYF. CDR3 coding DNA: TGTGCCACCAGTGATCAATGGGAGACCCAGTACTTC.

This clonotype was picked up a small number of times. This chain links TRBV20-1 with TRBJ2-5, with D perhaps matching TRBD1 (6 bases). Per germline, CDR1 DFQATT and CDR2 SNEGSKA (reference sequence). The CDR3 is 14 residues long. V was trimmed by 5 bases and J by 5 bases, leaving 18 bases between them. CDR3 coding DNA: TGCAGTGCTCACCGGGACACCACGGGGGAGACCCAGTACTTC. This translates into CSAHRDTTGETQYF.

Ten or more counts support this clonotype. The gene calls are TRBV5-6 and TRBJ2-4; possibly TRBD1 for D (6 bases). With 6 bases removed from V and 3 bases from J, the gap between germline ends came to 13 bases. The CDR3 sequence is 14 residues long. CDR1 SGHDT and CDR2 YYEEEE come from the germline V gene. CDR3 nucleotide sequence: TGTGCCAGCACCCGACAGGTCAGCAAAAACATTCAGTACTTC. This encodes CASTRQVSKNIQYF.

The chain's CDR3 is CASSGIRETQYF. The CDR3, as DNA: TGTGCCAGCAGTGGAATAAGGGAGACCCAGTACTTC. This chain uses TRBV12-3 or TRBV12-4 with TRBJ2-5; D not resolved. This CDR3 is 12 amino acids long. With 5 bases removed from V and 5 bases from J, the gap between germline ends came to 9 bases.

This rearrangement joins TRBV18 to TRBJ2-1; 14 nucleotides agree with TRBD2. In germline, CDR1 is KGHSH, CDR2 LQKENI. Unmatched junction bases numbered 0, after V lost 3 bases and J lost 5 bases. The CDR3 has 15 amino acids. Written as DNA, the CDR3 is TGTGCCAGCTCACCGGGACTAGCGGGAGACAATGAGCAGTTCTTC. Protein sequence: CASSPGLAGDNEQFF.

This clonotype was counted a few times. This chain uses TRBV7-9 with TRBJ1-5; weak D call: TRBD1 (6 bases). The germline V gene encodes CDR1 SEHNR and CDR2 FQNEAQ (reference sequence). This CDR3 has 13 amino acids. Trimming took off 4 bases at V and 7 bases at J, with 11 bases between the two ends. Here the CDR3 DNA reads TGTGCCAGCAGCTCCAGGCAGGGGCAGCCCCAGCATTTT. It translates to CASSSRQGQPQHF.

This clonotype showed up many times. V and J are TRBV18 and TRBJ2-3; 7 bases line up with TRBD2. The CDR3 consists of 16 residues. The germline CDR1 and CDR2 sequences are KGHSH and LQKENI. With 3 bases clipped from V and 1 base from J, the junction kept 7 bases outside the gene matches. In DNA form, the CDR3 reads TGTGCCAGCTCACCTGGGAGGGGCGCAGGCACAGATACGCAGTATTTT. It codes for CASSPGRGAGTDTQYF.

This clonotype was seen ten or more times. This chain uses TRBV2 with TRBJ2-2; 15 bases are shared with TRBD2. The CDR3 length is 15 residues. V shed 4 bases, J shed 9 bases, and the junction held 3 bases outside the gene matches. Germline V gene sequence: CDR1 SNHLY, CDR2 FYNNEI. The CDR3 DNA is TGTGCCAGCAGTGGGGGACTAGCGGGGGGCCGGGAGCTGTTTTTT. Translated: CASSGGLAGGRELFF.

The table lists this clonotype with many counts. The chain recombines TRBV11-2 with TRBJ1-6, with 7 positions matching TRBD1. Germline-derived CDR1 and CDR2 are SGHAT and FQNNGV. The V gene end was trimmed by 6 bases and the J gene end by 8 bases; junction bases not matched to a gene: 7. The CDR3 is 14 amino acids. The CDR3 sequence is CASRWTGSDSPLHF. The CDR3 DNA is TGTGCCAGCAGATGGACAGGCTCCGATTCACCCCTCCACTTT.

Turning to this clonotype: One base away lies a much larger clone, so this may be a sequencing read error. V usage is TRBV28 and J usage is TRBJ2-4; D unresolved. This CDR3 has 16 residues. Germline V CDR1 and CDR2: MDHEN, SYDVKM. V lost 2 bases, J lost 0 bases, and 11 bases lay in between. The DNA of the CDR3 is TGTGCCAGCAGTTTAATCCGGACCCTAGCCAAAAACATTCAGTACTTC. Protein product: CASSLIRTLAKNIQYF. Supplemented by reference TRBV28 and TRBJ2-4, the full variable domain reads DVKVTQSSRYLVKRTGEKVFLECVQDMDHENMFWYRQDPGLGLRLIYFSYDVKMKEKGDIPEGYSVSREKKERFSLILESASTNQTSMYLCASSLIRTLAKNIQYFGAGTRLSVL.

This chain connects TRBV14 to TRBJ2-6, with 8 bases aligning to TRBD1. With 6 bases clipped from V and 10 bases from J, the junction kept 8 bases outside the gene matches. Germline V lookup: CDR1 SGHDN, CDR2 FVKESK. This CDR3 has 14 amino acids. The CDR3 DNA sequence: TGTGCCAGCAGTCGGACAGGGAGTCATAACGTCCTGACTTTC. This encodes CASSRTGSHNVLTF.

As to this clonotype: The junction shows a germline mismatch at one end, possibly a read error. This chain connects TRBV18 to TRBJ2-2; D is ambiguous. TRBJ1-1 matches the DNA end more closely, so the J call is doubtful. The CDR3 extends over 13 amino acids. Germline CDR1 KGHSH, CDR2 LQKENI. The CDR3 coding sequence is TGTGCCAGCTCACCACTAGATGACACTGGAGCTTTCTTT. Protein: CASSPLDDTGAFF.

In this sample, this clonotype turned up many times. J is TRBJ1-2 and V is TRBV20-1; no clear D gene. V was trimmed by 5 bases and J by 7 bases, leaving 11 bases between them. CDR3 size: 11 residues. From germline, CDR1 is DFQATT and CDR2 SNEGSKA (reference sequence). The CDR3 region has the DNA TGCAGTGCTCCGACACGGGGTGGCTACACCTTC. It yields the protein CSAPTRGGYTF.

The rearrangement links TRBV10-3 to TRBJ2-1; D may be TRBD2 (6 bases). The CDR3 is 15 amino acids. The germline gives CDR1 ENHRY, CDR2 SYGVKD. V lost 7 bases, J lost 6 bases, and 19 bases lay in between. DNA for the CDR3: TGTGCCATCATGAACTCCGGGACTCCCTTCAATGAGCAGTTCTTC. It translates to CAIMNSGTPFNEQFF.

This clonotype was recorded at least ten times. This sequence joins TRBV10-3 and TRBJ1-2; tentatively, D is TRBD1 (5 bases). This CDR3 is 11 amino acids long. Trimming took off 7 bases at V and 8 bases at J, with 11 bases between the two ends. The germline gives CDR1 ENHRY, CDR2 SYGVKD. The CDR3 nucleotides read TGTGCCATCACAGGGACTTCGGGCTACACCTTC. Translation gives CAITGTSGYTF.

This clonotype was observed many times. The chain recombines TRBV11-3 with TRBJ2-5; D gene uncertain. Deletions cut 5 bases from V and 5 bases from J, with 9 bases between. The CDR3 loop spans 12 amino acids. Germline CDR1 SGHNT, CDR2 YENEEA. The CDR3 region is CASSKETETQYF. In nucleotides, the CDR3 is TGTGCCAGCAGCAAGGAGACGGAGACCCAGTACTTC.

This clonotype was seen a handful of times. The chain couples TRBV10-3 to TRBJ2-5; D possibly uses TRBD1 or TRBD2 (6 bases each). V lost 8 bases and J lost 2, with 15 bases in between. The V gene's germline CDR1 is ENHRY and CDR2 SYGVKD. This CDR3 is 14 amino acids long. Here the CDR3 reads CAIGPGATQETQYF. In DNA form, the CDR3 reads TGTGCCATCGGCCCGGGGGCAACACAAGAGACCCAGTACTTC.

V and J are TRBV19 and TRBJ2-1, with a tentative D call TRBD2 (6 bases). Trimming shortened V by 6 bases and J by 9 bases, and 18 bases separated the two germline ends. CDR3 length equals 14 residues. The germline V gene has CDR1 LNHDA and CDR2 SQIVND (reference sequence). The CDR3 DNA follows: TGTGCCAGTAGGGGCGGGGCGAGGCGGGGTGAGCAGTTCTTC. Its translation: CASRGGARRGEQFF.

Comment on this clonotype: Since a much larger clone is just one base distant, this may be a read error. The CDR3 sequence is CASSEVGGKLFF. CDR3 nucleotide sequence: TGTGCCAGCAGTGAAGTAGGTGGAAAACTGTTTTTT. The chain joins TRBV6-1 to TRBJ1-4; D uncertain. CDR1 and CDR2 from the germline V gene are MNHNS and SASEGT. Trimming took off 1 base at V and 10 bases at J, with 7 bases between the two ends. This CDR3 spans 12 amino acids.

This clonotype showed up many times. The V call is TRBV27, the J call TRBJ2-1; 16 bases match TRBD2. The germline V gene has CDR1 MNHEY and CDR2 SMNVEV (reference sequence). V trimming: 3 bases; J trimming: 1 base; junction bases outside the gene matches: 9. There are 20 residues in the CDR3. CDR3 amino acids: CASSFSGLAGGPSSYNEQFF. CDR3 sequence (DNA): TGTGCCAGCAGTTTTTCGGGACTAGCGGGAGGGCCTAGTTCCTACAATGAGCAGTTCTTC.

Comments on this clonotype: Possible read error: a much larger clone is one base away. V usage is TRBV30 and J usage is TRBJ2-5; 7 positions agree with TRBD1. CDR3 length equals 14 residues. Germline values: CDR1 GTSNPN, CDR2 SVGIG (reference sequence). The CDR3 coding sequence is TGTGCCTGGAGTCATGGGACAGCCGAAGAGACCCGGTACTTC. This codes for CAWSHGTAEETRYF.

This clonotype was seen more than once but under ten times. J is TRBJ2-1 and V is TRBV10-3, with 7 bases aligning to TRBD2. The CDR3 extends over 15 amino acids. Trimming took 4 bases from V and 1 from J; bases not matched to a gene: 4. Germline CDR1 ENHRY, CDR2 SYGVKD. The CDR3 DNA follows: TGTGCCATCAGTGTCGGCGGGAGTTCCTACAATGAGCAGTTCTTC. Residues: CAISVGGSSYNEQFF.

The chain joins TRBV29-1 to TRBJ2-1; D unresolved. The CDR3 is made up of 12 amino acids. The V and J ends lost 7 bases and 8 bases respectively, with 15 bases between them. The germline V gene encodes CDR1 SQVTM and CDR2 ANQGSEA. The CDR3 is CSARPGVDEQFF. In DNA form, the CDR3 reads TGCAGCGCCCGGCCGGGTGTTGATGAGCAGTTCTTC.

This chain joins TRBV12-3 or TRBV12-4 and TRBJ1-4; D ambiguous. This CDR3 contains 12 residues. V shed 8 bases and J shed 5 bases, with 9 bases lying between them. CDR3 in amino acids: CASRAGNEKLFF. CDR3 nucleotides: TGTGCCAGCCGAGCCGGGAATGAAAAACTGTTTTTT.

This clonotype was observed at least ten times. The CDR3 bases are TGTGCCAGCAGCCAAGAGGCCTTGGGCATTAAAGTCCAGCAGTACTTC. Translated: CASSQEALGIKVQQYF. This chain uses TRBV14 with TRBJ2-7; D not certain. The germline V and J ends were trimmed by 0 bases and 8 bases, with 20 bases remaining between them. CDR1 is SGHDN and CDR2 is FVKESK in the germline V gene. The length of the CDR3 is 16 residues.

This clonotype was picked up many times. The chain joins TRBV24-1 to TRBJ1-2, with 7 bases aligning to TRBD1. Trimming took 4 bases from V and 7 from J; bases not matched to a gene: 5. This CDR3 comprises 13 residues. From germline, CDR1 is KGHDR and CDR2 SFDVKD. The CDR3 region is CATSDPTGSGYTF. CDR3 coding DNA: TGTGCCACCAGTGACCCGACAGGGTCTGGCTACACCTTC.

The sample holds many counts of this clonotype. This rearrangement joins TRBV20-1 to TRBJ1-1; D not resolved. Germline V gene sequence: CDR1 DFQATT, CDR2 SNEGSKA (reference sequence). The CDR3 loop spans 12 amino acids. The ends were cut back, 7 bases at V and 8 bases at J, with 17 bases in the middle. The CDR3: CSVQIGSAEAFF. Here the CDR3 DNA reads TGCAGTGTCCAAATCGGGTCGGCCGAAGCTTTCTTT.

The chain couples TRBV28 to TRBJ2-6; 7 positions agree with TRBD1. J was trimmed by 0 bases and V by 6 bases; bases with no gene match: 14. The CDR3 is 19 residues long. Germline V CDR1 and CDR2: MDHEN, SYDVKM. The CDR3 loop is CASSQPDRDPISGANVLTF. CDR3 DNA sequence: TGTGCCAGCAGCCAGCCAGACAGGGACCCCATCTCTGGGGCCAACGTCCTGACTTTC.

At least ten counts were recorded for this clonotype. This sequence joins TRBV6-1 and TRBJ2-7, with TRBD2 matching over 10 bases. J lost 3 bases, V lost 5 bases, and 10 bases had no gene match. Germline V lookup: CDR1 MNHNS, CDR2 SASEGT. The CDR3 spans 16 residues. The CDR3 DNA reads as TGTGCCAGCAGTCGCGTTTTTAGCGGGAGGATCTACGAGCAGTACTTC. As protein: CASSRVFSGRIYEQYF.